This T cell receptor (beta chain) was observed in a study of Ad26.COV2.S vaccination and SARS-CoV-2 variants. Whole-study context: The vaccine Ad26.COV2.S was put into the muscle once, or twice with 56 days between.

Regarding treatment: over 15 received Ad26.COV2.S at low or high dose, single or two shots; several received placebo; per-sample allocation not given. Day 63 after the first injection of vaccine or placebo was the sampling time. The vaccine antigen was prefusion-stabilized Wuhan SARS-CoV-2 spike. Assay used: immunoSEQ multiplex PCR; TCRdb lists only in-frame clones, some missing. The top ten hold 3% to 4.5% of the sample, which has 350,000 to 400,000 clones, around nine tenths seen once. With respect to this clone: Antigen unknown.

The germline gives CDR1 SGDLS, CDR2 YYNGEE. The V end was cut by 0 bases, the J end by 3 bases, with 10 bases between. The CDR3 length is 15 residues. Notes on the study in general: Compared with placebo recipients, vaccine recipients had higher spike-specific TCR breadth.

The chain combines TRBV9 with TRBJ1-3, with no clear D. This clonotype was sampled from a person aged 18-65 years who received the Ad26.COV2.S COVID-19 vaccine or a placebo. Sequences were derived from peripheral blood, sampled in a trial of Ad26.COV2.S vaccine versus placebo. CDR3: CASSVDRQRGNTIYF. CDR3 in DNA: TGTGCCAGCAGCGTAGACCGACAACGTGGAAACACCATATATTTT.